The rows below give T cell receptor beta chains drawn from one sample of a study of CD8 T cells in ankylosing spondylitis. One entry per CDR3 protein, called by TCRdb with MiXCR from the 5' RACE reads. The sample shows about 200,000 distinct CDR3 sequences, about 13% of them seen only once. Sequencing was done on a sample of blood, either unsorted or a sorted T cell fraction (not recorded which). The receptors originated from a male donor with ankylosing spondylitis or in good health (not recorded which). CDR3s include the opening cysteine and the closing phenylalanine or tryptophan. The order of the fields is D gene, clone size, J gene, V gene, CDR3 length, CDR3 protein, CDR3 DNA. The D gene is left open where the match is weak. Rows give clone size only sometimes, using once, few, many, or a class for an expanded clone.

>.|.|TRBJ2-1|TRBV4-1|12
CASSPDEEEQFF
TGCGCCAGCAGCCCAGATGAGGAGGAGCAGTTCTTC
>.|.|TRBJ2-1|TRBV4-1|13
CASSPDFYNEQFF
TGCGCCAGCAGCCCGGACTTTTACAATGAGCAGTTCTTC
>.|few|TRBJ2-5|TRBV28|11
CASSSPETQYF
TGTGCCAGCAGTTCGCCTGAGACCCAGTACTTC
>.|.|TRBJ2-7|TRBV5-1|15
CASSLGEGGIYEQYF
TGCGCCAGCAGCTTGGGAGAGGGTGGGATCTACGAGCAGTACTTC
>TRBD1|few|TRBJ1-2|TRBV29-1|14
CSGGTGAFEGGYTF
TGCAGCGGCGGGACAGGGGCTTTTGAGGGCGGCTACACCTTC
>TRBD1|many|TRBJ1-1|TRBV29-1|14
CSVRAGGMNTEAFF
TGCAGCGTTAGGGCAGGGGGTATGAACACTGAAGCTTTCTTT
>TRBD1|.|TRBJ2-2|TRBV27|16
CASSLLRDRETGELFF
TGTGCCAGCAGTTTACTTCGGGACAGGGAGACCGGGGAGCTGTTTTTT
>.|.|TRBJ2-7|TRBV4-1|13
CASSQDPLRQQYF
TGCGCCAGCAGCCAAGATCCCCTACGTCAGCAGTACTTC
>.|many|TRBJ1-1|TRBV9|12
CASTGIEAEAFF
TGTGCCAGCACCGGAATCGAGGCGGAAGCTTTCTTT
>TRBD2|few|TRBJ2-1|TRBV29-1|17
CSVEDLTSGTSYNEQFF
TGCAGCGTTGAAGATCTTACTAGCGGGACCTCCTACAATGAGCAGTTCTTC
>.|many|TRBJ2-1|TRBV20-1|15
CSARDTASPINEQFF
TGCAGTGCTAGAGATACGGCTAGCCCCATCAATGAGCAGTTCTTC
>.|.|TRBJ1-1|TRBV4-2|16
CASSQVGRVEDTEAFF
TGTGCCAGCAGCCAAGTGGGTCGGGTTGAGGACACTGAAGCTTTCTTT
>TRBD2|many|TRBJ2-5|TRBV12-3/TRBV12-4|17
CASTGLAGGGNQETQYF
TGTGCCAGCACAGGACTAGCGGGAGGGGGGAACCAAGAGACCCAGTACTTC
>TRBD1|few|TRBJ2-3|TRBV12-5|18
CASGLVTGGADLADTQYF
TGTGCTAGTGGTTTGGTAACAGGGGGCGCAGATTTGGCAGATACGCAGTATTTT
>.|few|TRBJ2-2|TRBV6-5|17
CASSYSASGAVTGELFF
TGTGCCAGCAGTTACTCAGCTTCAGGGGCGGTTACCGGGGAGCTGTTTTTT
>.|.|TRBJ2-1|TRBV21-1|16
CASSKGDRSSYNEQFF
TGTGCCAGCAGCAAAGGGGACAGATCCTCCTACAATGAGCAGTTCTTC
>TRBD1|few|TRBJ1-2|TRBV27|14
CASSFKDRGGGYTF
TGTGCCAGCAGTTTCAAGGACAGGGGTGGCGGCTACACCTTC
>TRBD1|.|TRBJ1-2|TRBV5-1|13
CASSEGQPLGYTF
TGCGCCAGCAGCGAGGGACAGCCTCTTGGCTACACCTTC
>.|few|TRBJ2-6|TRBV29-1|13
CSVILGGANVLTF
TGCAGCGTTATCCTTGGTGGGGCCAACGTCCTGACTTTC
>.|.|TRBJ2-7|TRBV21-1|15
CASSTRQPWGYEQYF
TGTGCCAGCAGCACCCGACAGCCCTGGGGGTACGAGCAGTACTTC
>.|.|TRBJ2-2|TRBV27|17
CASSPDTASANTGELFF
TGTGCCAGCAGTCCTGACACGGCCTCGGCGAACACCGGGGAGCTGTTTTTT
>TRBD2|few|TRBJ2-3|TRBV7-6|16
CASSLPPGGAADTQYF
TGTGCCAGCAGCTTACCCCCGGGAGGGGCGGCAGATACGCAGTATTTT
>.|few|TRBJ2-7|TRBV5-1|14
CASSTLPETYEQYF
TGCGCCAGCAGCACACTTCCAGAGACCTACGAGCAGTACTTC
>.|few|TRBJ1-5|TRBV12-3/TRBV12-4|16
CASSLGGEASNQPQHF
TGTGCCAGCAGTTTAGGAGGGGAGGCGAGCAATCAGCCCCAGCATTTT
>.|.|TRBJ2-7|TRBV30|15
CAWSVEETALEEQYF
TGTGCCTGGAGTGTAGAAGAGACAGCGCTCGAGGAGCAGTACTTC
>.|few|TRBJ1-5|TRBV27|14
CASSLAGANQPQHF
TGTGCCAGCAGTTTGGCAGGTGCCAATCAGCCCCAGCATTTT
>TRBD2|.|TRBJ2-7|TRBV4-1|14
CASSTAGGSYEQYF
TGCGCCAGCAGCACAGCGGGGGGCTCCTACGAGCAGTACTTC
>.|few|TRBJ2-7|TRBV10-3|12
CAIKEGGYEQYF
TGTGCCATCAAGGAGGGAGGATACGAGCAGTACTTC
>TRBD2|few|TRBJ2-7|TRBV3-1|17
CASSQDTSGGPGGEQYF
TGTGCCAGCAGCCAAGATACTAGCGGGGGGCCCGGAGGCGAGCAGTACTTC
>.|.|TRBJ1-2|TRBV12-3/TRBV12-4|11
CASTQGTGYTF
TGTGCCAGCACCCAAGGAACTGGCTACACCTTC
>TRBD2|.|TRBJ2-3|TRBV4-2|16
CASREGGLAGTDTQYF
TGTGCCAGCAGAGAGGGAGGACTAGCGGGCACAGATACGCAGTATTTT
>.|many|TRBJ2-3|TRBV12-3/TRBV12-4|16
CASSPPTGSSTDTQYF
TGTGCCAGCAGTCCCCCGACAGGTTCTAGCACAGATACGCAGTATTTT
>.|few|TRBJ1-1|TRBV12-3/TRBV12-4|12
CASSLILYEAFF
TGTGCCAGCAGTTTAATCCTCTATGAAGCTTTCTTT
>.|few|TRBJ1-1|TRBV11-2|13
CASSSGANTEAFF
TGTGCCAGCAGCTCCGGGGCGAACACTGAAGCTTTCTTT
>TRBD2|few|TRBJ2-2|TRBV4-1|18
CASRPEFSGRAHGGELFF
TGCGCCAGCAGACCAGAATTTAGCGGGAGGGCCCATGGCGGGGAGCTGTTTTTT
>.|many|TRBJ2-3|TRBV5-6|13
CASSLAAFDTQYF
TGTGCCAGCAGCTTGGCCGCCTTTGATACGCAGTATTTT
>.|few|TRBJ2-3|TRBV11-3|12
CASSSTPDTQYF
TGTGCCAGCAGCTCGACCCCAGATACGCAGTATTTT
>.|few|TRBJ2-2|TRBV27|14
CASSLGASPGELFF
TGTGCCAGCAGTTTAGGAGCCTCGCCCGGGGAGCTGTTTTTT
>TRBD1|many|TRBJ2-1|TRBV5-1|15
CASSLGQGSYNEQFF
TGCGCCAGCAGCCTAGGACAGGGCTCCTACAATGAGCAGTTCTTC
>.|few|TRBJ2-1|TRBV29-1|13
CSVVGGLYNEQFF
TGCAGCGTTGTAGGGGGACTTTACAATGAGCAGTTCTTC
>.|.|TRBJ1-5|TRBV7-9|15
CASSLQGDSNQPQHF
TGTGCCAGCAGCTTGCAGGGTGATAGCAATCAGCCCCAGCATTTT
>.|.|TRBJ2-7|TRBV18|13
CASSLTTQYEQYF
TGTGCCAGCTCACTTACGACCCAGTACGAGCAGTACTTC
>.|many|TRBJ2-5|TRBV2|16
CASSEQKGVGQETQYF
TGTGCCAGCAGTGAACAAAAGGGGGTCGGCCAAGAGACCCAGTACTTC
>.|many|TRBJ1-6|TRBV5-1|15
CASSGGTETGSPLHF
TGCGCCAGCAGCGGGGGAACCGAAACAGGCTCACCCCTCCACTTT
>TRBD1|.|TRBJ2-1|TRBV5-1|15
CASSLIQGQGNEQFF
TGCGCCAGCAGCTTGATTCAAGGACAGGGCAATGAGCAGTTCTTC
>TRBD1|few|TRBJ2-7|TRBV4-1|15
CASSRPGQGIYEQYF
TGCGCCAGCAGCCGTCCGGGACAGGGAATCTACGAGCAGTACTTC
>.|.|TRBJ2-3|TRBV6-1|15
CASSVAANAVDTQYF
TGTGCCAGCAGTGTCGCAGCAAACGCCGTAGATACGCAGTATTTT
>.|.|TRBJ1-1|TRBV20-1|15
CSARVRDRLNTEAFF
TGCAGTGCTAGAGTTAGAGACAGGTTGAACACTGAAGCTTTCTTT
>.|.|TRBJ2-3|TRBV7-8|14
CASSPFGSTDTQYF
TGTGCCAGCAGCCCTTTCGGTAGCACAGATACGCAGTATTTT
>TRBD2|few|TRBJ2-7|TRBV10-2|15
CASAQRLAGLYEQYF
TGCGCCAGCGCTCAGCGACTAGCGGGCCTCTACGAGCAGTACTTC
>.|.|TRBJ2-2|TRBV29-1|14
CSALPGHNTGELFF
TGCAGCGCGCTCCCGGGACATAACACCGGGGAGCTGTTTTTT
>TRBD1|.|TRBJ2-5|TRBV3-1|16
CASSQEQGVYQETQYF
TGTGCCAGCAGCCAAGAGCAGGGGGTGTACCAAGAGACCCAGTACTTC
>TRBD1|few|TRBJ1-1|TRBV2|14
CASRVTGGTTEAFF
TGTGCCAGCAGGGTTACAGGGGGAACCACTGAAGCTTTCTTT
>TRBD1|many|TRBJ2-7|TRBV10-2|13
CASSPDRGYEQYF
TGCGCCAGCAGTCCTGACAGGGGCTACGAGCAGTACTTC
>TRBD2|.|TRBJ2-1|TRBV9|14
CASSVGRESNEQFF
TGTGCCAGCAGCGTAGGGCGGGAGAGCAATGAGCAGTTCTTC
>.|few|TRBJ2-6|TRBV6-5|15
CASSYSLRGANVLTF
TGTGCCAGCAGTTACTCGTTACGTGGGGCCAACGTCCTGACTTTC
>TRBD2|.|TRBJ2-3|TRBV5-1|16
CATWTSGAGSTDTQYF
TGCGCCACCTGGACTAGCGGGGCAGGGAGCACAGATACGCAGTATTTT